Presented here are 9 T cell receptor beta chains from one specimen sequenced in a study of T cell responses to AZD1222 COVID-19 vaccine. The data were produced by immunoSEQ multiplex PCR, yet TCRdb's version contains in-frame clones alone and is incomplete. The sample contains more than 150,000 clones, approximately 90% of which appear only once. The specimen comprised peripheral blood, sampled on day 0 of AZD1222 vaccination. The receptor set was obtained from an adult in good health.

This chain connects TRBV5-5 to TRBJ1-2, with TRBD1 as a possible D gene (6 bases). V lost 5 bases and J lost 2, with 13 bases in between. Germline CDR1 and CDR2: SGHKS and YYEKEE (reference sequence). This CDR3 comprises 14 residues. Here the CDR3 DNA reads TGTGCCAGCAGTACAGGGCGGGGAAACTATGGCTACACCTTC. Its protein is CASSTGRGNYGYTF.

V usage is TRBV11-2 and J usage is TRBJ1-6, with D possibly being TRBD1 (6 bases). Germline values: CDR1 SGHAT, CDR2 FQNNGV. The V end was cut by 4 bases, the J end by 13 bases, with 14 bases between. There are 13 residues in the CDR3. CDR3 in amino acids: CASSSSPGAPLHF. The CDR3 DNA is TGTGCCAGCAGCTCCTCCCCAGGGGCTCCCCTCCACTTT.

The chain recombines TRBV24-1 with TRBJ2-3, with 8 bases fitting TRBD2. Germline-derived CDR1 and CDR2 are KGHDR and SFDVKD. V lost 5 bases and J lost 10; bases outside the gene matches: 13. CDR3 length equals 15 residues. The chain's CDR3 is CATSGWTGGMSAQYF. The CDR3 nucleotides read TGTGCCACCAGTGGATGGACGGGAGGGATGTCGGCGCAGTATTTT.

The V call is TRBV14, the J call TRBJ2-2; no definite D call. V was pared by 4 bases and J by 3 bases, with 9 bases between. CDR1 is SGHDN and CDR2 is FVKESK in the germline V gene. The CDR3 has 14 amino acids. The CDR3 DNA sequence: TGTGCCAGCAGCCGACGAAGAGACACCGGGGAGCTGTTTTTT. Its protein is CASSRRRDTGELFF.

This clone was seen only a few times. This chain connects TRBV14 to TRBJ2-3; no clear D. Looked up from germline, CDR1 is SGHDN and CDR2 is FVKESK. V was trimmed by 2 bases and J by 1 base, leaving 13 bases between them. CDR3 length: 16 residues. CDR3 amino acids: CASSQYFLERTDTQYF. The CDR3, as DNA: TGTGCCAGCAGCCAATATTTTTTGGAGCGCACAGATACGCAGTATTTT.

The CDR3 sequence is CASSFTTGGRNQPQHF. The CDR3 DNA reads TGTGCCAGTAGTTTCACGACAGGGGGACGCAATCAGCCCCAGCATTTT. This chain connects TRBV19 to TRBJ1-5, with TRBD1 matching 9 bases. Germline V gene lookup returns CDR1 LNHDA and CDR2 SQIVND (reference sequence). V was pared by 5 bases and J by 2 bases, with 7 bases of the junction left unmatched. CDR3 length: 16 residues.

V gene TRBV15 combines with J gene TRBJ2-5; weak D call: TRBD1 (6 bases). Trimming removed 2 bases at V and 0 bases at J, with 13 bases between. This CDR3 region has 16 residues. Germline CDR1 and CDR2: LNHNV and YYDKDF (reference sequence). The CDR3: CATSRTLQGYQETQYF. In DNA, the CDR3 is TGTGCCACCAGCAGAACCCTCCAGGGGTACCAAGAGACCCAGTACTTC.

To note about this clone: A much larger clone differs from this one at a single base, so this may be a read error. The rearrangement links TRBV11-2 to TRBJ2-7; 9 bases map to TRBD1. Germline V lookup: CDR1 SGHAT, CDR2 FQNNGV. V shed 3 bases and J 2 bases; nucleotides not matched to a gene: 2. CDR3 length: 14 amino acids. This chain's CDR3 is CASSFGTGPYEQYF. Here the CDR3 DNA reads TGTGCCAGCAGCTTCGGGACAGGGCCCTACGAGCAGTACTTC.

The gene calls are TRBV5-1 and TRBJ2-7; 7 nucleotides agree with TRBD1. Germline CDR1 SGHRS, CDR2 YFSETQ. This CDR3 spans 14 amino acids. With 4 bases clipped from V and 2 bases from J, the junction kept 6 bases outside the gene matches. The CDR3 spells CASSPTTGTYEQYF. The CDR3 bases are TGCGCCAGCAGCCCTACGACAGGGACCTACGAGCAGTACTTC.